Reported below is one T cell receptor beta chain. These data belong to a study of blood T cell repertoires in COVID-19. About the study: The origin of the acute and convalescent COVID-19 samples was the United States, Italy and Spain. Sources were T cells, B-cell-depleted T cells, or PBMCs; the material itself was cDNA or gDNA.

This CDR3 is 17 amino acids long. Trimming at V came to 5 bases and at J to 5 bases, leaving 10 bases not matched to a gene. Germline values: CDR1 LGHNA, CDR2 YNFKEQ. How the authors handled the data: From reference gene primer amplification, estimates of nucleated cell counts were derived. Assay: immunoSEQ multiplex PCR; the TCRdb copy retains only in-frame clones and omits some. The DNA was the basis for D and trimming; V, J and clone size are from that table. This table has 48,000 or so clones, about 83% appearing once. The sequence came from an older woman with acute or convalescent COVID-19. Sequencing used peripheral blood. The chain employs TRBV4-2 and TRBJ2-5; 14 bases line up with TRBD2. This chain's CDR3 is CASSSSTSGGAEETQYF. CDR3 sequence (DNA): TGTGCCAGCAGCTCTTCGACTAGCGGGGGGGCCGAGGAGACCCAGTACTTC.